The entry below gives a single T cell receptor beta chain sequence along with its context. Its antigen is currently unknown. An end of the junction differs from the germline gene, which may be a read error. These data are taken from a study of cytomegalovirus exposure and HLA in healthy donors. Overall study results and limits: The listing of roughly 160 TCR beta chains classed them as cytomegalovirus-associated. Productive status was seen about 90% or about 30% of the time for most TCR beta V segments in an earlier analysis. In a later analysis, compared with equally common non-associated chains, HLA-associated beta chains were more expanded. Association of approximately 16,000 TCR beta sequences with HLA alleles was found at 0.05 false discovery rate in a later analysis.

PCR used 60 Vbeta primers and 13 Jbeta primers. Assay: immunoSEQ multiplex PCR; the TCRdb copy retains only in-frame clones and omits some. Of 140,000 or so clones in the sample, 65% to 90% were seen once. Sequencing input: PBMCs. The origin of this receptor is a female donor in good health and CMV-seronegative.

CDR3 in DNA: TGTGCCAGCAGTTTCCAGGGACAGGACTATGGCTCCACCTTC. Protein product: CASSFQGQDYGSTF. This chain links TRBV27 with TRBJ1-2; 8 nucleotides align to TRBD1. This CDR3 has 14 amino acids. Germline V CDR1 and CDR2: MNHEY, SMNVEV (reference sequence).